One and the same sample provided the 18 T cell receptor beta chains below, sequenced in a study of PD-L1 blockade in urothelial cancer. Sample time point: pretreatment peripheral blood. Sequenced by immunoSEQ multiplex PCR; TCRdb stores in-frame clones only, minus some. This table holds approximately 45,000 clones, around 83% found once. Sequences were derived from PBMCs, sampled around atezolizumab (anti-PD-L1) treatment. All receptors come from a man aged 50 or older with urothelial cancer.

The chain joins TRBV18 to TRBJ2-5, with D uncertain. CDR1 and CDR2 (germline): KGHSH, LQKENI. The CDR3 spans 13 residues. V was pared by 6 bases and J by 4 bases, with 12 bases between. DNA of the CDR3: TGTGCCAGCTCTAAAACCGCGAGAGAGACCCAGTACTTC. Its translation: CASSKTARETQYF.

The J gene is TRBJ2-1, the V gene TRBV9, with D maybe TRBD2 (6 bases). This CDR3 contains 15 residues. The germline V gene encodes CDR1 SGDLS and CDR2 YYNGEE. The V gene lost 0 bases and the J gene lost 6 bases, with 13 bases spanning the gap. CDR3 sequence (DNA): TGTGCCAGCAGCGTAGACGGGCTAGCGTCCAATGAGCAGTTCTTC. Its protein is CASSVDGLASNEQFF. Using reference TRBV9 and TRBJ2-1 for the parts outside the CDR3, the full variable domain is DSGVTQTPKHLITATGQRVTLRCSPRSGDLSVYWYQQSLDQGLQFLIQYYNGEERAKGNILERFSAQQFPDLHSELNLSSLELGDSALYFCASSVDGLASNEQFFGPGTRLTVL.

The chain recombines TRBV2 with TRBJ1-1, with 8 bases that match TRBD1. V lost 8 bases and J lost 7; bases outside the gene matches: 6. Germline loops: CDR1 SNHLY, CDR2 FYNNEI. This CDR3 has 12 residues. CDR3 region: CASFRDRFEAFF. The DNA for the CDR3 is TGTGCCAGCTTCCGGGACAGGTTTGAAGCTTTCTTT.

This CDR3 reads CASSSFKQNTEAFF. The CDR3 coding sequence is TGTGCCAGCAGCAGTTTTAAGCAGAACACTGAAGCTTTCTTT. The chain uses TRBV5-6 and TRBJ1-1; no clear D. The CDR3 totals 14 residues. Germline-derived CDR1 and CDR2 are SGHDT and YYEEEE. The ends were cut back, 4 bases at V and 1 base at J, with 11 bases in the middle.

V is TRBV5-1 and J is TRBJ2-5, with D tentatively TRBD1 (6 bases). The CDR3 extends over 15 amino acids. CDR1 is SGHRS, CDR2 YFSETQ, per germline. V was pared by 6 bases and J by 3 bases, with 18 bases between. In nucleotides, the CDR3 is TGCGCCAGCACTCAAGACAGGTTCCCCGAAGAGACCCAGTACTTC. Protein sequence: CASTQDRFPEETQYF. The full variable domain, in which reference TRBV5-1 and TRBJ2-5 provide the parts outside the CDR3, is KAGVTQTPRYLIKTRGQQVTLSCSPISGHRSVSWYQQTPGQGLQFLFEYFSETQRNKGNFPGRFSGRQFSNSRSEMNVSTLELGDSALYLCASTQDRFPEETQYFGPGTRLLVL.

This sequence joins TRBV5-8 and TRBJ2-6, with a weak D call TRBD1 (6 bases). The CDR3 length is 14 residues. Germline V gene lookup returns CDR1 SGHTS and CDR2 YDEGEE. Trimming cost V 8 bases and J 4 bases, with 13 bases left between them. The CDR3 nucleotides read TGTGCCAGGACTACAGGGACCGGGGCCAACGTCCTGACTTTC. Translating it yields CARTTGTGANVLTF.

V and J are TRBV2 and TRBJ1-1; no definite D call. The CDR3 has 15 amino acids. Germline V gives CDR1 SNHLY, CDR2 FYNNEI. V shed 3 bases and J shed 3 bases, with 14 bases lying between them. The CDR3 loop is CASSEYQRRDTEAFF. The CDR3 bases are TGTGCCAGCAGTGAGTACCAGCGGAGGGACACTGAAGCTTTCTTT.

The chain uses TRBV5-4 and TRBJ2-3; 7 nucleotides match TRBD2. The CDR3 is 14 amino acids. V trimming: 0 bases; J trimming: 6 bases; junction bases outside the gene matches: 4. The V gene's germline CDR1 is SGHNT and CDR2 YYREEE (reference sequence). The CDR3 nucleotides read TGTGCCAGCAGCTTGGGACTAGCACGGGATACGCAGTATTTT. Its protein is CASSLGLARDTQYF. Based on the CDR3 plus reference TRBV5-4 and TRBJ2-3, the full variable domain is ETGVTQSPTHLIKTRGQQVTLRCSSQSGHNTVSWYQQALGQGPQFIFQYYREEENGRGNFPPRFSGLQFPNYSSELNVNALELDDSALYLCASSLGLARDTQYFGPGTRLTVL.

This sequence joins TRBV13 and TRBJ2-2; TRBD2 matches at 13 bases. After removal of 4 bases from V and 0 bases from J, the junction contained 8 bases not matched to a gene. The CDR3 is 19 amino acids. Germline V gene data show CDR1 as PRHDT and CDR2 as FYEKMQ (reference sequence). CDR3 bases: TGTGCCAGCAGCTCCTGGACTAGCGGGAGATTCGCGAACACCGGGGAGCTGTTTTTT. Amino acid sequence: CASSSWTSGRFANTGELFF.

The chain uses TRBV2 and TRBJ1-1; D gene unclear. Germline CDR1 reads SNHLY; CDR2 reads FYNNEI. The CDR3 extends over 14 amino acids. Trimming took off 7 bases at V and 11 bases at J, with 23 bases between the two ends. The CDR3 coding sequence is TGTGCCAGCACCACAAGCGGGCAGACTAAGAGGGCTTTCTTT. Amino acids: CASTTSGQTKRAFF.

The gene calls are TRBV27 and TRBJ2-1, with 7 bases fitting TRBD2. The CDR3 has 14 amino acids. In germline, CDR1 is MNHEY, CDR2 SMNVEV (reference sequence). Trimming cost V 2 bases and J 7 bases; bases outside gene matches: 5. CDR3 in DNA: TGTGCCAGCAGTTTAGCGGGAGAATATAATGAGCAGTTCTTC. This gives the protein CASSLAGEYNEQFF.

V and J are TRBV7-2 and TRBJ2-5; 10 positions agree with TRBD2. Germline values: CDR1 SGHTA, CDR2 FQGNSA. The CDR3 extends over 15 amino acids. The V and J ends lost 6 bases and 1 base, in that order; junction bases with no gene match: 5. CDR3 in amino acids: CASRPTSGIQETQYF. The CDR3 region has the DNA TGTGCCAGCAGGCCAACTAGCGGGATCCAAGAGACCCAGTACTTC.

The V gene is TRBV29-1, the J gene TRBJ1-2; a weak D match, TRBD1 (6 bases). Germline assignment: CDR1 SQVTM and CDR2 ANQGSEA. V shed 7 bases and J shed 2 bases, with 11 bases lying between them. The CDR3 totals 12 residues. CDR3 sequence reads: CSGGGGNYGYTF. The DNA of the CDR3 is TGCAGCGGGGGAGGGGGGAACTATGGCTACACCTTC. Complete variable domain (other parts from reference TRBV29-1 and TRBJ1-2): SAVISQKPSRDICQRGTSLTIQCQVDSQVTMMFWYRQQPGQSLTLIATANQGSEATYESGFVIDKFPISRPNLTFSTLTVSNMSPEDSSIYLCSGGGGNYGYTFGSGTRLTVV.

The J gene is TRBJ1-2, the V gene TRBV6-5; possibly TRBD1 for D (6 bases). This CDR3 is built from 14 residues. CDR1 is MNHEY and CDR2 is SVGAGI in the germline V gene. Trimming cost V 6 bases and J 5 bases, with 16 bases left between them. The CDR3 DNA is TGTGCCAGCAGGTGGACAGAAGATATTTATGGCTACACCTTC. Its protein product is CASRWTEDIYGYTF.

The chain joins TRBV25-1 to TRBJ1-1, with a possible D match to TRBD1 (6 bases). V shed 6 bases and J shed 11 bases, with 16 bases lying between them. There are 12 residues in the CDR3. CDR1 and CDR2 (germline): MGHDK, SYGVNS. The CDR3 spells CASSLQGTRAFF. In nucleotides, the CDR3 is TGTGCCAGCAGCCTCCAGGGGACCCGGGCTTTCTTT.

The rearrangement links TRBV7-2 to TRBJ2-2; D perhaps matches TRBD2 (6 bases). Germline loops: CDR1 SGHTA, CDR2 FQGNSA. Trimming took 4 bases from V and 5 from J, leaving 14 bases between them. This CDR3 is built from 15 residues. Here the CDR3 DNA reads TGTGCCAGCAGCTCGAGGCAGGGAGGTACCGGGGAGCTGTTTTTT. This codes for CASSSRQGGTGELFF.

This clone was counted between two and nine times. The chain combines TRBV5-1 with TRBJ2-3, with D perhaps TRBD1 (6 bases). Trimming took off 3 bases at V and 1 base at J, with 6 bases between the two ends. The CDR3 runs to 13 residues. CDR1 and CDR2 from the germline V gene are SGHRS and YFSETQ. In nucleotides, the CDR3 is TGCGCCAGCAGCTCAGGGGGCACAGATACGCAGTATTTT. It translates to CASSSGGTDTQYF. The full variable domain, rest sourced from reference TRBV5-1 and TRBJ2-3, is KAGVTQTPRYLIKTRGQQVTLSCSPISGHRSVSWYQQTPGQGLQFLFEYFSETQRNKGNFPGRFSGRQFSNSRSEMNVSTLELGDSALYLCASSSGGTDTQYFGPGTRLTVL.

V is TRBV28 and J is TRBJ2-7; 7 nucleotides match TRBD1. V trimming: 1 base; J trimming: 1 base; junction bases outside the gene matches: 1. The CDR3 runs 14 residues. Germline lookup yields CDR1 MDHEN and CDR2 SYDVKM. For the CDR3, the DNA is TGTGCCAGCAGTTTATTACAGGGGTCCTACGAGCAGTACGTC. It yields the protein CASSLLQGSYEQYV.